This section outlines one T cell receptor (beta chain) sequence together with its context. This clone is a singleton in its sample. The specificity of this receptor is unknown. No clone much larger than this one lies a single base away; base qualities are absent. The record originates from a study of blood T cell repertoires in COVID-19 (dated by TCRdb to about 2020). About the study as a whole: Collaborator samples came from the United States, Italy and Spain and covered acute and convalescent phases of COVID-19. Subjects who had been exposed to COVID-19, were actively infected with it, or had recovered from it provided the deeply sampled blood TCRbeta repertoires that made up the dataset. The samples were drawn from the first 160 participants of the ongoing ImmuneRACE study and from about 1,200 subjects provided by 6 global collaborators. Where HLA class I and class II types were available, the types were taken from metadata supplied by the sample provider, not from assay-based typing. The material from the prospective study consisted of cDNA or gDNA derived from T cells, B-cell-depleted T cells, or PBMCs. The sample metadata nearly always contained a de-identified subject ID, COVID-19 status, age in years and sex. The repertoires were made available in a free public database intended to serve as a resource for research on the immune response to SARS-CoV-2.

TCRbeta CDR3 regions were amplified from genomic DNA using the immunoSEQ Assay, a bias-controlled multiplex PCR. The source study handled its data this way. Nucleated cell counts per sample were estimated from amplification of reference gene primers within the assay. To quantify the absolute abundance of each unique TCRbeta CDR3 rearrangement, sequence reads were collapsed and filtered. Productive Simpson clonality was computed per sample as the square root of Simpson's diversity index over productive rearrangements. Not all clones reach the TCRdb copy of this immuneACCESS table, which keeps in-frame sequences only. Checked studies attribute under half of the gap to unresolved V genes and leave the rest unexplained. That table gives V, J and clone size, and the DNA gave D and trimming. Present in this sample are 360,000 or so clones, roughly 90% of which were seen just once. The ten largest clonotypes hold around 7% of the sample.

Collaborating institutions collected whole blood in K2EDTA tubes following their own protocols. For TCRbeta analysis, collaborator samples were shipped as frozen whole blood, as isolated PBMCs, or as DNA extracted from either sample type. The study at large found these results: The quantity of clinical and demographic metadata differed by source and by participant and was supplied without curation.

The CDR3 numbers 15 residues from cysteine through phenylalanine. Of all the DNA, just the CDR3 is kept, 45 bases in frame from base 1. The V end gives up 3 bases and the J end 0 bases, leaving 3 bases in the junction not matched to a gene. Per the germline V gene, MGHRA is the CDR1 and YSYEKL is the CDR2. The chain couples TRBV4-1 to TRBJ2-7, with 9 bases in between that match TRBD2. This receptor was identified in a man aged 18-30 years with active or convalescent COVID-19. The sequencing input was peripheral blood. The DNA reads TGCGCCAGCAGCCAGAGCGGGGGGCGCTCCTACGAGCAGTACTTC. Its product reads: CASSQSGGRSYEQYF.